A selection of T cell receptor beta chains follows, all from one sample in a study of blood T cell repertoires in COVID-19. Produced via immunoSEQ multiplex PCR; TCRdb's table is partial and in-frame only. The data show around 94,000 clones, with about four fifths seen just once and around 6.9% held by the top ten. Sequenced material: peripheral blood. All receptors come from a man aged 55-75 years with acute or convalescent COVID-19. CDR3s include the opening cysteine and the closing phenylalanine or tryptophan. The order of the fields is V gene, J gene, clone size, D gene, CDR3 protein, CDR3 DNA. A D gene is named only where the DNA matches it firmly. Expanded clones get a size class; other rows say once, few or many, or leave the size out.

V gene: TRBV13; J gene: TRBJ2-7; clone size: NA; D gene: NA; CDR3 protein: CASSQGLTYEQYF; CDR3 DNA: TGTGCCAGCAGCCAGGGACTGACCTACGAGCAGTACTTC
V gene: TRBV19; J gene: TRBJ1-2; clone size: few; D gene: NA; CDR3 protein: CASSPAGDWGGYTF; CDR3 DNA: TGTGCCAGTAGTCCCGCGGGGGACTGGGGTGGCTACACCTTC
V gene: TRBV15; J gene: TRBJ2-1; clone size: NA; D gene: NA; CDR3 protein: CATSRVRGSYNEQFF; CDR3 DNA: TGTGCCACCAGCAGAGTTCGGGGCTCCTACAATGAGCAGTTCTTC
V gene: TRBV29-1; J gene: TRBJ1-5; clone size: NA; D gene: NA; CDR3 protein: CSAGDGNQPQHF; CDR3 DNA: TGCAGCGCAGGAGACGGGAATCAGCCCCAGCATTTT
V gene: TRBV11-3; J gene: TRBJ2-1; clone size: NA; D gene: TRBD2; CDR3 protein: CASSLRLAEYSYNEQFF; CDR3 DNA: TGTGCCAGCAGCTTAAGACTAGCGGAGTACTCCTACAATGAGCAGTTCTTC
V gene: TRBV19; J gene: TRBJ1-2; clone size: once; D gene: NA; CDR3 protein: CASSRGTGGYTF; CDR3 DNA: TGTGCCAGTAGTCGGGGTACGGGAGGCTACACCTTC
V gene: TRBV5-1; J gene: TRBJ1-1; clone size: NA; D gene: NA; CDR3 protein: CASSPTGQLIPNTEAFF; CDR3 DNA: TGCGCCAGCAGCCCGACAGGACAGTTAATACCGAACACTGAAGCTTTCTTT
V gene: TRBV2; J gene: TRBJ1-1; clone size: NA; D gene: NA; CDR3 protein: CASSGGVSQAFF; CDR3 DNA: TGTGCCAGCAGTGGGGGGGTTTCACAAGCTTTCTTT
V gene: TRBV6-5; J gene: TRBJ2-7; clone size: NA; D gene: TRBD1; CDR3 protein: CASSYVGGQGDEQYF; CDR3 DNA: TGTGCCAGCAGTTACGTGGGGGGACAGGGAGACGAGCAGTACTTC
V gene: TRBV9; J gene: TRBJ2-5; clone size: NA; D gene: NA; CDR3 protein: CASSTRQGRGETQYF; CDR3 DNA: TGTGCCAGCAGCACGAGACAGGGGAGGGGAGAGACCCAGTACTTC
V gene: TRBV30; J gene: TRBJ2-7; clone size: NA; D gene: TRBD1; CDR3 protein: CAWSVGGTGAYEQYF; CDR3 DNA: TGTGCCTGGAGTGTTGGAGGGACAGGCGCGTACGAGCAGTACTTC
V gene: TRBV6-5; J gene: TRBJ2-7; clone size: few; D gene: NA; CDR3 protein: CASSYSSGVAGYEQYF; CDR3 DNA: TGTGCCAGCAGTTACTCGTCTGGGGTTGCGGGCTACGAGCAGTACTTC
V gene: TRBV4-1; J gene: TRBJ2-1; clone size: NA; D gene: NA; CDR3 protein: CASSPQRLYYNEQFF; CDR3 DNA: TGCGCCAGCAGCCCGCAGCGGCTCTATTACAATGAGCAGTTCTTC
V gene: TRBV10-3; J gene: TRBJ1-2; clone size: NA; D gene: TRBD1; CDR3 protein: CAIRGQGTSANYGYTF; CDR3 DNA: TGTGCCATCAGGGGACAGGGAACCTCAGCTAACTATGGCTACACCTTC
V gene: TRBV19; J gene: TRBJ1-2; clone size: NA; D gene: TRBD1; CDR3 protein: CASSLMGQQREGYTF; CDR3 DNA: TGTGCCAGTAGCCTAATGGGACAGCAAAGGGAGGGCTACACCTTC
V gene: TRBV2; J gene: TRBJ2-4; clone size: NA; D gene: NA; CDR3 protein: CASRAPGRENIQYF; CDR3 DNA: TGTGCCAGCAGGGCCCCGGGGAGAGAAAACATTCAGTACTTC
V gene: TRBV10-3; J gene: TRBJ1-2; clone size: NA; D gene: NA; CDR3 protein: CAISESVTTFDYTF; CDR3 DNA: TGTGCCATCAGTGAGTCAGTAACTACCTTTGACTACACCTTC
V gene: TRBV19; J gene: TRBJ1-1; clone size: NA; D gene: NA; CDR3 protein: CASSDQPGQPEAFF; CDR3 DNA: TGTGCCAGTAGTGATCAGCCGGGACAACCTGAAGCTTTCTTT
V gene: TRBV7-9; J gene: TRBJ1-1; clone size: NA; D gene: NA; CDR3 protein: CASSPGWSDTEAFF; CDR3 DNA: TGTGCCAGCAGCCCGGGATGGTCGGACACTGAAGCTTTCTTT
V gene: TRBV7-2; J gene: TRBJ1-2; clone size: NA; D gene: NA; CDR3 protein: CASSFDLNYGYTF; CDR3 DNA: TGTGCCAGCAGCTTCGATCTAAACTATGGCTACACCTTC
V gene: TRBV9; J gene: TRBJ2-6; clone size: once; D gene: TRBD1; CDR3 protein: CASSIPGTGAGANVLTF; CDR3 DNA: TGTGCCAGCAGCATCCCCGGGACAGGGGCTGGGGCCAACGTCCTGACTTTC
V gene: TRBV12-3/TRBV12-4; J gene: TRBJ2-7; clone size: few; D gene: TRBD2; CDR3 protein: CASSAGGIDEQYF; CDR3 DNA: TGTGCCAGCAGTGCGGGGGGGATCGACGAGCAGTACTTC
V gene: TRBV7-9; J gene: TRBJ1-1; clone size: NA; D gene: NA; CDR3 protein: CASSLWEGMEAFF; CDR3 DNA: TGTGCCAGCAGCTTATGGGAGGGTATGGAAGCTTTCTTT
V gene: TRBV25-1; J gene: TRBJ2-5; clone size: NA; D gene: NA; CDR3 protein: CASSESGDRTETQYF; CDR3 DNA: TGTGCCAGCAGTGAATCGGGGGACAGAACCGAGACCCAGTACTTC
V gene: TRBV11-3; J gene: TRBJ2-2; clone size: many; D gene: NA; CDR3 protein: CASGGTNTGELFF; CDR3 DNA: TGTGCCAGCGGCGGCACGAACACCGGGGAGCTGTTTTTT
V gene: TRBV5-1; J gene: TRBJ1-1; clone size: NA; D gene: NA; CDR3 protein: CASSLALGENTEAFF; CDR3 DNA: TGCGCCAGCAGCTTGGCTCTCGGAGAGAACACTGAAGCTTTCTTT
V gene: TRBV29-1; J gene: TRBJ1-2; clone size: once; D gene: NA; CDR3 protein: CSGKTTGNNYGYTF; CDR3 DNA: TGCAGCGGCAAGACGACAGGAAATAACTATGGCTACACCTTC
V gene: TRBV6-2/TRBV6-3; J gene: TRBJ1-3; clone size: NA; D gene: NA; CDR3 protein: CASSLSSGNTIYF; CDR3 DNA: TGTGCCAGCAGTTTGAGCTCTGGAAACACCATATATTTT
V gene: TRBV4-3; J gene: TRBJ2-3; clone size: NA; D gene: TRBD2; CDR3 protein: CASSQDLAGGSTDTQYF; CDR3 DNA: TGCGCCAGCAGCCAAGATCTAGCGGGGGGGTCCACAGATACGCAGTATTTT
V gene: TRBV28; J gene: TRBJ1-6; clone size: NA; D gene: NA; CDR3 protein: CATGGLGDSPLHF; CDR3 DNA: TGTGCCACGGGGGGACTGGGGGATTCACCCCTCCACTTT
V gene: TRBV29-1; J gene: TRBJ2-1; clone size: NA; D gene: NA; CDR3 protein: CSVGAGARNEQFF; CDR3 DNA: TGCAGCGTTGGGGCAGGGGCTCGGAATGAGCAGTTCTTC
V gene: TRBV7-2; J gene: TRBJ1-6; clone size: NA; D gene: NA; CDR3 protein: CASSFETLSYNSPLHF; CDR3 DNA: TGTGCCAGCAGCTTCGAGACACTCTCCTATAATTCACCCCTCCACTTT
V gene: TRBV5-6; J gene: TRBJ1-2; clone size: NA; D gene: NA; CDR3 protein: CASRTPGQNYGYTF; CDR3 DNA: TGTGCCAGCAGGACACCGGGACAAAACTATGGCTACACCTTC
V gene: TRBV2; J gene: TRBJ1-6; clone size: NA; D gene: NA; CDR3 protein: CASLWGHPNSPLHF; CDR3 DNA: TGTGCCAGCCTCTGGGGACATCCCAATTCACCCCTCCACTTT
V gene: TRBV11-1; J gene: TRBJ2-3; clone size: NA; D gene: NA; CDR3 protein: CASSTQNTQYF; CDR3 DNA: TGTGCCAGCAGCACCCAGAATACGCAGTATTTT
V gene: TRBV9; J gene: TRBJ1-2; clone size: NA; D gene: NA; CDR3 protein: CASSVGTANYGYTF; CDR3 DNA: TGTGCCAGCAGCGTAGGGACTGCTAACTATGGCTACACCTTC
V gene: TRBV6-1; J gene: TRBJ1-5; clone size: few; D gene: NA; CDR3 protein: CASNDPADRRFDQPQHF; CDR3 DNA: TGTGCCAGCAATGACCCCGCTGACAGGAGGTTTGATCAGCCCCAGCATTTT
V gene: TRBV4-1; J gene: TRBJ1-1; clone size: NA; D gene: TRBD1; CDR3 protein: CASSTGQGVGGTEAFF; CDR3 DNA: TGCGCCAGCAGCACGGGACAGGGAGTTGGAGGCACTGAAGCTTTCTTT
V gene: TRBV3-1/TRBV3-2; J gene: TRBJ2-5; clone size: NA; D gene: TRBD1; CDR3 protein: CASSQRDRGYQETQYF; CDR3 DNA: TGTGCCAGCAGCCAGCGGGACAGGGGGTACCAAGAGACCCAGTACTTC
V gene: TRBV5-1; J gene: TRBJ2-3; clone size: NA; D gene: NA; CDR3 protein: CASSTHREMGTDTQYF; CDR3 DNA: TGCGCCAGCAGCACGCACAGGGAAATGGGGACAGATACGCAGTATTTT
V gene: TRBV11-2; J gene: TRBJ1-2; clone size: NA; D gene: NA; CDR3 protein: CASSFPLRYYGYTF; CDR3 DNA: TGTGCCAGCAGCTTCCCGCTACGCTACTATGGCTACACCTTC
V gene: TRBV7-9; J gene: TRBJ1-1; clone size: NA; D gene: TRBD1; CDR3 protein: CASIGGGGRNTEAFF; CDR3 DNA: TGTGCCAGCATTGGAGGGGGCGGGCGGAACACTGAAGCTTTCTTT